This TCR beta chain was observed in a study of T cell responses to AZD1222 COVID-19 vaccine. About the study: Researchers grouped second doses given at about 4 or about 12 weeks into one pool.

Profiled with immunoSEQ multiplex PCR; TCRdb holds only in-frame clones, not every one. The top ten hold around 8% of the sample, which has about 130,000 clones, around 85% seen once. The germline V and J ends were trimmed by 5 bases and 6 bases, with 19 bases remaining between them. From germline, CDR1 is MNHEY and CDR2 SVGAGI. The CDR3 runs 15 residues. This clone was seen only a few times. Its antigen is not identified. Notes on the study in general: The sample set comprised mostly white British donors with more females, and clonal diversity was possibly underestimated. Seropositivity was recorded at baseline in only six AZD1222 recipients.

The clonotype originates from an adult in good health. The starting material was peripheral blood, obtained on day 0 of AZD1222 vaccination. The V gene is TRBV6-5, the J gene TRBJ1-1; a weak D match, TRBD1 (6 bases). CDR3 DNA: TGTGCCAGCAGTAAGTCGACAGGAGGGTGGGCTGAAGCTTTCTTT. Its protein is CASSKSTGGWAEAFF.